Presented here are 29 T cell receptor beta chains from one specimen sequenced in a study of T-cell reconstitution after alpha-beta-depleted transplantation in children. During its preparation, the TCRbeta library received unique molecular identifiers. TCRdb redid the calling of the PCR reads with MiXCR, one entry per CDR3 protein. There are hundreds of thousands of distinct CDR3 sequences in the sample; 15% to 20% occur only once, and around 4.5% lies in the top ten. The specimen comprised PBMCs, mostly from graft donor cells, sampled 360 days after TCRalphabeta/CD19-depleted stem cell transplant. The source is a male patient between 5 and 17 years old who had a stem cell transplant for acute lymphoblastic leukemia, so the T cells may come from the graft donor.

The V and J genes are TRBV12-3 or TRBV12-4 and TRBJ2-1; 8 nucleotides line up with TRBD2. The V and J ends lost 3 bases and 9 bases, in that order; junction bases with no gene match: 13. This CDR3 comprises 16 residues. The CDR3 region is CASSFGGGRSSGEQFF. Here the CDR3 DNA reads TGTGCCAGCAGTTTTGGTGGCGGGAGGAGCTCAGGTGAGCAGTTCTTC.

The CDR3 bases are TGTGCCAGCAGCTTAGTACGCGTTGCGGCCGGGGAGCTGTTTTTT. It translates to CASSLVRVAAGELFF. This sequence joins TRBV7-2 and TRBJ2-2; D remains ambiguous. The CDR3 spans 15 residues. V was cut by 1 base and J by 6 bases, with 12 bases left in between. Germline assignment: CDR1 SGHTA and CDR2 FQGNSA. The full variable domain, with the rest looked up from reference TRBV7-2 and TRBJ2-2, is GAGVSQSPSNKVTEKGKDVELRCDPISGHTALYWYRQSLGQGLEFLIYFQGNSAPDKSGLPSDRFSAERTGGSVSTLTIQRTQQEDSAVYLCASSLVRVAAGELFFGEGSRLTVL.

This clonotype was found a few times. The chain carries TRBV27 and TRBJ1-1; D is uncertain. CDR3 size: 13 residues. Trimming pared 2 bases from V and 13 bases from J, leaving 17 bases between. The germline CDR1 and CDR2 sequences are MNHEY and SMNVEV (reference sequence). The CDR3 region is CASSLRQRTPVFF. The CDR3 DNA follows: TGTGCCAGCAGTTTACGTCAGCGGACTCCCGTTTTCTTT.

The CDR3 loop is CASSQVSGRRGNEQFF. CDR3 DNA sequence: TGCGCCAGCAGCCAAGTAAGCGGGAGGAGGGGCAATGAGCAGTTCTTC. This sequence joins TRBV4-1 and TRBJ2-1, with TRBD2 identical over 9 bases. Germline-derived CDR1 and CDR2 are MGHRA and YSYEKL. Germline trimming cut 1 base from V and 6 bases from J; bases unmatched to any gene: 7. This CDR3 has 16 amino acids.

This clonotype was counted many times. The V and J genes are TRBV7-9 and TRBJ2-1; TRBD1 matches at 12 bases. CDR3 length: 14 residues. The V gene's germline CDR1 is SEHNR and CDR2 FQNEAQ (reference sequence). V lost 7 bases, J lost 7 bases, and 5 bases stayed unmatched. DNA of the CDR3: TGTGCCAGCACGGGGACAGGGGGCGGGAATGAGCAGTTCTTC. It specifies CASTGTGGGNEQFF.

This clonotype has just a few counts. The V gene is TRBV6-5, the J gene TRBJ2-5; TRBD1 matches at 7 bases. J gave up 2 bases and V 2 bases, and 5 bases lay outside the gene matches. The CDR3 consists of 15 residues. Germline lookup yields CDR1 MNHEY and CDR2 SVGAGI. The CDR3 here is CASSYGDRGQETQYF. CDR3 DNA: TGTGCCAGCAGTTACGGGGACAGAGGTCAAGAGACCCAGTACTTC.

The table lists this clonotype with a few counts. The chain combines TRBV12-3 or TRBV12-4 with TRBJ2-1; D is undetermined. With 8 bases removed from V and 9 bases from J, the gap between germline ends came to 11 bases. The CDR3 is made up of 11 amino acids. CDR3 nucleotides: TGTGCCAGCGGCCTGATATCTGAGCAGTTCTTC. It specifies CASGLISEQFF.

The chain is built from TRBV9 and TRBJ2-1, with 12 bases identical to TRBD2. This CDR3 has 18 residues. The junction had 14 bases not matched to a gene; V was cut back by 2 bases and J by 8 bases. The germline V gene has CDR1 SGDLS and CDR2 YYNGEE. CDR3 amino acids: CASSVGLAGGIFADEQFF. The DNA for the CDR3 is TGTGCCAGCAGCGTGGGGCTAGCGGGAGGGATTTTCGCGGATGAGCAGTTCTTC.

The CDR3 nucleotides read TGTGCCAGCAGCCCCCTGACTAGCGGGAGCTCCGAGCAGTACTTC. Translation gives CASSPLTSGSSEQYF. The chain employs TRBV12-3 or TRBV12-4 and TRBJ2-7; TRBD2 agrees at 12 bases. The length of the CDR3 is 15 residues. The V segment lost 6 bases and the J segment 6 bases; nucleotides outside the gene matches: 9.

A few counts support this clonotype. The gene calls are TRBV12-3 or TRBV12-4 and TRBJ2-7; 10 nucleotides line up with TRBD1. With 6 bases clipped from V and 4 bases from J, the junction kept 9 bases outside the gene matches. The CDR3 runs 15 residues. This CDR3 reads CASRSGTGAFYEQYF. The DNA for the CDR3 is TGTGCCAGCAGGAGCGGGACAGGGGCATTTTACGAGCAGTACTTC.

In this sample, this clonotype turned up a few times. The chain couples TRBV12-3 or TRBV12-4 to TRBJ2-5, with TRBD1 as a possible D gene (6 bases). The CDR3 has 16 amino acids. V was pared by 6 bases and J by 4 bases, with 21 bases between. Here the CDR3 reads CASRNWGRGYGETQYF. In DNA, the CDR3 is TGTGCCAGCAGAAACTGGGGCAGGGGTTATGGAGAGACCCAGTACTTC.

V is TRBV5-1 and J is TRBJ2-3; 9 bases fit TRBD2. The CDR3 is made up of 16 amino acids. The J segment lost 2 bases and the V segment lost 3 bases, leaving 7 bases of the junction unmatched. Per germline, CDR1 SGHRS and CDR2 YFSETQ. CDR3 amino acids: CASSSLLAGPTDTQYF. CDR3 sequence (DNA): TGCGCCAGCAGCTCGCTCCTAGCGGGGCCCACAGATACGCAGTATTTT.

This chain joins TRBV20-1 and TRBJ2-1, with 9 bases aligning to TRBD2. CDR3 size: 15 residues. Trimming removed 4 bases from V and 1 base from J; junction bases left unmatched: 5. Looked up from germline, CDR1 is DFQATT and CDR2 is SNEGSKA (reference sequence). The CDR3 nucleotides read TGCAGTGCTACCGTAGCGGGAGAATCCTACAATGAGCAGTTCTTC. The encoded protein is CSATVAGESYNEQFF.

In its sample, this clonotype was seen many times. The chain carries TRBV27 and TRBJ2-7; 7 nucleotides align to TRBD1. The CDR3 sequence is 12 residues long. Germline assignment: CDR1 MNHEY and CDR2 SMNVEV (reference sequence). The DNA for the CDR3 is TGTGCGTCCCGACAGGGTGGGTACGAGCAGTACTTC. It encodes CASRQGGYEQYF.

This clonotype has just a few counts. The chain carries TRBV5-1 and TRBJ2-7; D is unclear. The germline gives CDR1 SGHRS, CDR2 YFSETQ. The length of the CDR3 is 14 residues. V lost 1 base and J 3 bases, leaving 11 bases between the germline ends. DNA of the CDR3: TGCGCCAGCAGCTTGTGGATCGGTATCTACGAGCAGTACTTC. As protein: CASSLWIGIYEQYF.

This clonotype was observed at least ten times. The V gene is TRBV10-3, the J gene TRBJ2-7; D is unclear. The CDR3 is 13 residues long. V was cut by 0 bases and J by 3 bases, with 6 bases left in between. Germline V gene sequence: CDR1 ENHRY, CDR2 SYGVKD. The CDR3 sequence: CAISESAFYEQYF. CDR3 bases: TGTGCCATCAGTGAGTCGGCCTTCTACGAGCAGTACTTC.

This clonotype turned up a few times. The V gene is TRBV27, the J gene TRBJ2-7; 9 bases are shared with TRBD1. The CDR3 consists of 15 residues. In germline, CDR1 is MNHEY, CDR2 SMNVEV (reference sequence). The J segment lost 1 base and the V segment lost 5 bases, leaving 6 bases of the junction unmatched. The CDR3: CASSAQDRGSYEQYF. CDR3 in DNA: TGTGCCAGCAGTGCCCAGGACAGGGGTTCCTACGAGCAGTACTTC.

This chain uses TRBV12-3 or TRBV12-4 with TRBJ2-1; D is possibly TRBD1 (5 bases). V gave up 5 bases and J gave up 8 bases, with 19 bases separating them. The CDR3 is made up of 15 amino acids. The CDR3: CASSLLLARVDEQFF. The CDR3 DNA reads TGTGCCAGCAGTCTTCTCCTGGCCAGGGTCGATGAGCAGTTCTTC.

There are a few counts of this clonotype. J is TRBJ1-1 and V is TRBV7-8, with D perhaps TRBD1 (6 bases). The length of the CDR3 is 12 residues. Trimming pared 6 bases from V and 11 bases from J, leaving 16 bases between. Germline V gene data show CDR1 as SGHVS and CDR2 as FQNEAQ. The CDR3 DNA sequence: TGTGCCAGCAGTTCGACAGGCCCTGGGGCTTTCTTT. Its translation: CASSSTGPGAFF.

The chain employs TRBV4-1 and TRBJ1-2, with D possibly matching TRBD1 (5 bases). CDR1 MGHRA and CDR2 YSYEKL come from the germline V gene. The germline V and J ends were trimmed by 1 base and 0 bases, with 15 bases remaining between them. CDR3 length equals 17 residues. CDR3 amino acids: CASSQGQGFVANYGYTF. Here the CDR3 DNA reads TGCGCCAGCAGCCAAGGCCAGGGTTTTGTCGCTAACTATGGCTACACCTTC.

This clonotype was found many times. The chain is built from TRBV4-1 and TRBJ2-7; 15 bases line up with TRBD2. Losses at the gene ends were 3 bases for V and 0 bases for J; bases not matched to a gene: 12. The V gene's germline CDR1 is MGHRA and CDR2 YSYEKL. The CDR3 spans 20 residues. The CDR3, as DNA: TGCGCCAGCAGCCACGCGGGACTAGCGGGAGGCTCTCCGGGCTCCTACGAGCAGTACTTC. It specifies CASSHAGLAGGSPGSYEQYF.

DNA of the CDR3: TGCGCCAGCAGCCTACTCGGGAGTACTCGCGAGCAGTACTTC. Translation: CASSLLGSTREQYF. The genes are TRBV5-1 and TRBJ2-7; a weak D match, TRBD2 (6 bases). Trimming pared 4 bases from V and 6 bases from J, leaving 17 bases between. CDR3 length equals 14 residues. Germline V gene data show CDR1 as SGHRS and CDR2 as YFSETQ. Looking up the rest from reference TRBV5-1 and TRBJ2-7 gives the full variable domain: KAGVTQTPRYLIKTRGQQVTLSCSPISGHRSVSWYQQTPGQGLQFLFEYFSETQRNKGNFPGRFSGRQFSNSRSEMNVSTLELGDSALYLCASSLLGSTREQYFGPGTRLTVT.

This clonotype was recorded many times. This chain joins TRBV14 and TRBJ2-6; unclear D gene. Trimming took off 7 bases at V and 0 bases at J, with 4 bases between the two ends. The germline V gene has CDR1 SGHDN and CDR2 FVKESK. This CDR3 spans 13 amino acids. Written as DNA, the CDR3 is TGTGCCAGCAAATACTCTGGGGCCAACGTCCTGACTTTC. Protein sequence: CASKYSGANVLTF.

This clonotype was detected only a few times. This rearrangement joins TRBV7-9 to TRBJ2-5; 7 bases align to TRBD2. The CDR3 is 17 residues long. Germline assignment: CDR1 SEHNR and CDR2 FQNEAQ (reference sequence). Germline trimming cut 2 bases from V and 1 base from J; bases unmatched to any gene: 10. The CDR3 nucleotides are TGTGCCAGCAGCTTACCAACTTGGACTAGTGGCCAAGAGACCCAGTACTTC. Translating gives CASSLPTWTSGQETQYF.

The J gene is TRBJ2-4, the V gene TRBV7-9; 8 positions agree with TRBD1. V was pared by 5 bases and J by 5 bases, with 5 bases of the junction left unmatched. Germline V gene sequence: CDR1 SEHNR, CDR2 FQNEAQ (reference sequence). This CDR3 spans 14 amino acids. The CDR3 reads CASSLRTGQNIQYF. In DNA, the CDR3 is TGTGCCAGCAGCCTTCGGACAGGGCAAAACATTCAGTACTTC.

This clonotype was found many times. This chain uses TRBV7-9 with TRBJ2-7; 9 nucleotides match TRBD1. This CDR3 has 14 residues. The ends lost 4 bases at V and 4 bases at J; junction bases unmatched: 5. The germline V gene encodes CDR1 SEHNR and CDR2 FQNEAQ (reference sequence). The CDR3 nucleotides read TGTGCCAGCAGCTCGACAGGGGGGGATTACGAGCAGTACTTC. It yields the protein CASSSTGGDYEQYF.

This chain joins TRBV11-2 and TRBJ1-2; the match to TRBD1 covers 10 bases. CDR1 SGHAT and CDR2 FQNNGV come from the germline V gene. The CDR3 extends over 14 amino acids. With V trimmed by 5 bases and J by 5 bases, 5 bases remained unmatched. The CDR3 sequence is CASSRDRGPYGYTF. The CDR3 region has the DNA TGTGCCAGCAGCCGTGACAGGGGGCCATATGGCTACACCTTC.

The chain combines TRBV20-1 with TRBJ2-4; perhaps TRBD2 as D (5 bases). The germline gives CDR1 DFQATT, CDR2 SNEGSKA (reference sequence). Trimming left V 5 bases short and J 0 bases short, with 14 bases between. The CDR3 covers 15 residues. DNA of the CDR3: TGCAGTGCTCGGACTCGAACCCTAGCCAAAAACATTCAGTACTTC. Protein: CSARTRTLAKNIQYF.

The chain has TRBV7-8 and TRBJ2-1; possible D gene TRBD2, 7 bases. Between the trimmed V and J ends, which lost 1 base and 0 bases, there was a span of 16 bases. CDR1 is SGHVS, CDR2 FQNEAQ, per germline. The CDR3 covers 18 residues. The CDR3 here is CASSLVAGGLSSYNEQFF. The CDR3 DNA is TGTGCCAGCAGCTTAGTGGCCGGGGGGCTAAGCTCCTACAATGAGCAGTTCTTC.